A single sample gave rise to the 21 T cell receptor beta chains below, sequenced in a study of blood T cell repertoires in COVID-19. The table came from immunoSEQ multiplex PCR; TCRdb's copy has only in-frame clones and leaves some out. The table has tens of thousands of clones, 84% seen once. Sequencing used peripheral blood. These receptors came from a man aged 55-75 years with COVID-19, enrolled during active disease.

The V and J genes are TRBV11-1 and TRBJ2-1, with 10 positions matching TRBD2. There are 14 residues in the CDR3. Germline assignment: CDR1 SGHAT and CDR2 FQDESV (reference sequence). V lost 0 bases, J lost 7 bases, and 0 bases stayed unmatched. CDR3 sequence (DNA): TGTGCCAGCAGCTTAGCGGGACTAGCGAATGAGCAGTTCTTC. This translates into CASSLAGLANEQFF.

This clone came up once. V usage is TRBV30 and J usage is TRBJ1-2, with D maybe TRBD1 (5 bases). Germline loops: CDR1 GTSNPN, CDR2 SVGIG (reference sequence). The CDR3 spans 13 residues. Between the trimmed V and J ends, which lost 1 base and 6 bases, there was a span of 12 bases. Written as DNA, the CDR3 is TGTGCCTGGAGTGGTGGGACTCAGAATGGCTACACCTTC. Protein: CAWSGGTQNGYTF.

This clone was seen a few times. This rearrangement joins TRBV28 to TRBJ1-5; possible D gene TRBD1, 6 bases. The CDR3 extends over 15 amino acids. V lost 6 bases and J 7 bases, leaving 19 bases between the germline ends. CDR1 and CDR2 (germline): MDHEN, SYDVKM. CDR3 sequence (DNA): TGTGCCAGCAGCTTACGACGAGGGGGTCCCCAGCCCCAGCATTTT. It translates to CASSLRRGGPQPQHF. Supplemented by reference TRBV28 and TRBJ1-5, the full variable domain reads DVKVTQSSRYLVKRTGEKVFLECVQDMDHENMFWYRQDPGLGLRLIYFSYDVKMKEKGDIPEGYSVSREKKERFSLILESASTNQTSMYLCASSLRRGGPQPQHFGDGTRLSIL.

The rearrangement joins TRBV4-1 to TRBJ1-6; D unclear. Germline CDR1 MGHRA, CDR2 YSYEKL. V was trimmed by 0 bases and J by 10 bases, leaving 13 bases between them. The CDR3 extends over 15 amino acids. The CDR3, as DNA: TGCGCCAGCAGCCAAGATTGGAGGGTAGGGTCACCCCTCCACTTT. Its protein is CASSQDWRVGSPLHF.

Many counts were recorded for this clone. The J gene is TRBJ2-7, the V gene TRBV3-1 (or the pseudogene TRBV3-2); 7 nucleotides line up with TRBD2. The CDR3 contains 14 residues. J gave up 7 bases and V 4 bases, and 10 bases lay outside the gene matches. The germline V gene encodes CDR1 LGHDT and CDR2 YNNKEL (reference sequence). The CDR3 sequence: CASSRRDYHGEQYF. CDR3 DNA sequence: TGTGCCAGCAGCCGCCGGGACTACCACGGAGAGCAGTACTTC.

The chain links TRBV7-9 to TRBJ1-1, with D tentatively TRBD1 (5 bases). Trimming took 1 base from V and 1 from J, leaving 10 bases between them. The length of the CDR3 is 15 residues. CDR1 and CDR2 (germline): SEHNR, FQNEAQ (reference sequence). The CDR3 spells CASSLVVDTNTEAFF. CDR3 in DNA: TGTGCCAGCAGCTTAGTGGTGGACACGAACACTGAAGCTTTCTTT.

This chain connects TRBV2 to TRBJ2-3, with a tentative D call TRBD2 (6 bases). CDR1 and CDR2 from the germline V gene are SNHLY and FYNNEI. The CDR3 is made up of 15 amino acids. V was pared by 2 bases and J by 4 bases, with 13 bases between. CDR3 in amino acids: CASSETSSRPDTQYF. The CDR3 DNA is TGTGCCAGCAGTGAAACTAGCTCTCGACCAGATACGCAGTATTTT. Full variable domain (rest looked up from reference TRBV2 and TRBJ2-3): EPEVTQTPSHQVTQMGQEVILRCVPISNHLYFYWYRQILGQKVEFLVSFYNNEISEKSEIFDDQFSVERPDGSNFTLKIRSTKLEDSAMYFCASSETSSRPDTQYFGPGTRLTVL.

V gene TRBV18 combines with J gene TRBJ2-7, with D possibly being TRBD1 (6 bases). Germline V gene data show CDR1 as KGHSH and CDR2 as LQKENI. The CDR3 length is 15 residues. V was shortened by 1 base and J by 3 bases, with 13 bases between the two germline ends. The CDR3 DNA is TGTGCCAGCTCACCACTCGCACAGGGCGACTACGAGCAGTACTTC. Protein: CASSPLAQGDYEQYF.

For the CDR3, the DNA is TGCGCCAGCAGCTTGGAATTAGCGGGAGTGGGAGAGCAGTTCTTC. Translated, it gives CASSLELAGVGEQFF. This sequence joins TRBV5-1 and TRBJ2-1; 9 positions match TRBD2. Germline CDR1 is SGHRS and CDR2 is YFSETQ. J was trimmed by 10 bases and V by 0 bases; bases with no gene match: 8. The CDR3 is 15 residues long.

This clone was observed a single time. The chain carries TRBV7-2 and TRBJ2-7; 7 nucleotides line up with TRBD2. Trimming cost V 1 base and J 6 bases; bases outside gene matches: 6. The CDR3 is 14 residues long. Germline V gene sequence: CDR1 SGHTA, CDR2 FQGNSA. The CDR3 nucleotides read TGTGCCAGCAGCTTAGATTGGGACTATGGCGAGCAGTACTTC. Its protein product is CASSLDWDYGEQYF.

The V and J genes are TRBV21-1 and TRBJ2-3; TRBD2 is the table's D call, not checked against the DNA. TRBV21-1 is described as a pseudogene. The CDR3 runs 16 residues. CDR3 protein: CASSKLGGRGTDTQYF. The CDR3 coding sequence is TGTGCCAGCAGCAAACTTGGCGGGAGGGGCACAGATACGCAGTATTTT.

The rearrangement links TRBV4-2 to TRBJ2-2; 8 bases agree with TRBD1. With V trimmed by 0 bases and J by 4 bases, 10 bases remained unmatched. This CDR3 has 18 residues. Germline values: CDR1 LGHNA, CDR2 YNFKEQ. In nucleotides, the CDR3 is TGTGCCAGCAGCCAAGATTGGGGACAGGTCCCCCTCACCGGGGAGCTGTTTTTT. Encoded protein: CASSQDWGQVPLTGELFF.

The V and J genes are TRBV5-6 and TRBJ2-3; possible D gene TRBD2, 6 bases. Trimming shortened V by 2 bases and J by 6 bases, and 16 bases separated the two germline ends. There are 15 residues in the CDR3. CDR1 and CDR2 (germline): SGHDT, YYEEEE. CDR3: CASSLRTAGGDTQYF. In DNA form, the CDR3 reads TGTGCCAGCAGCTTACGTACCGCTGGGGGGGATACGCAGTATTTT.

CDR3 in amino acids: CASSLREGFGYTF. CDR3 coding DNA: TGTGCCAGCAGTTTAAGGGAGGGTTTCGGCTACACCTTC. The rearrangement links TRBV12-3 or TRBV12-4 to TRBJ1-2; D is unclear. V lost 2 bases and J lost 8, with 12 bases in between. This CDR3 is built from 13 residues.

This clone was counted once. V gene TRBV5-1 combines with J gene TRBJ2-1; D uncertain. The CDR3 totals 13 residues. The germline V and J ends were trimmed by 4 bases and 6 bases, with 11 bases remaining between them. CDR1 is SGHRS, CDR2 YFSETQ, per germline. This chain's CDR3 is CASSQTQPNEQFF. The CDR3 DNA reads as TGCGCCAGCAGCCAAACACAACCCAATGAGCAGTTCTTC.

This clone was counted a few times. CDR3 protein: CASSPLRSRDRRRGEQYF. DNA for the CDR3: TGTGCCAGCAGCCCCCTCAGGTCCCGGGACAGACGTAGGGGGGAGCAGTACTTC. This rearrangement joins TRBV11-2 to TRBJ2-7; 7 nucleotides align to TRBD1. The CDR3 is 18 amino acids. Per the germline V gene, CDR1 is SGHAT and CDR2 is FQNNGV. The ends lost 5 bases at V and 7 bases at J; junction bases unmatched: 23.

This clone was observed a single time. The chain recombines TRBV5-6 with TRBJ1-1; no definite D call. Germline CDR1 and CDR2: SGHDT and YYEEEE. The germline V and J ends were trimmed by 4 bases and 11 bases, with 15 bases remaining between them. CDR3 size: 12 residues. CDR3 in amino acids: CASSLSPGRAFF. In DNA form, the CDR3 reads TGTGCCAGCAGCCTAAGTCCGGGGAGGGCTTTCTTT.

The chain links TRBV6-6 to TRBJ1-1; 7 bases line up with TRBD1. CDR3 length: 14 amino acids. Germline CDR1 reads MNHNY; CDR2 reads SVGAGI (reference sequence). J lost 5 bases, V lost 7 bases, and 10 bases had no gene match. The CDR3 DNA reads as TGTGCCAGCAACTTAGCCACAGGGGAGACTGAAGCTTTCTTT. Protein sequence: CASNLATGETEAFF.

The CDR3: CAIRPWGQGDGYTF. The CDR3, as DNA: TGTGCCATCCGTCCCTGGGGACAGGGGGATGGCTACACCTTC. The chain employs TRBV10-3 and TRBJ1-2; 11 bases are shared with TRBD1. The CDR3 totals 14 residues. Looked up from germline, CDR1 is ENHRY and CDR2 is SYGVKD. With V trimmed by 8 bases and J by 6 bases, 8 bases remained unmatched.

V usage is TRBV5-1 and J usage is TRBJ2-1; TRBD2 agrees at 9 bases. With V trimmed by 3 bases and J by 1 base, 2 bases remained unmatched. This CDR3 contains 15 residues. Germline V gene sequence: CDR1 SGHRS, CDR2 YFSETQ. The CDR3 is CASSSAGGSYNEQFF. CDR3 nucleotides: TGCGCCAGCAGCTCTGCGGGGGGGTCCTACAATGAGCAGTTCTTC.

The rearrangement links TRBV19 to TRBJ2-1, with D possibly being TRBD1 (5 bases). V lost 4 bases and J 5 bases, leaving 12 bases between the germline ends. Germline lookup yields CDR1 LNHDA and CDR2 SQIVND (reference sequence). This CDR3 is 14 amino acids long. The CDR3 loop is CASSTGNGNNEQFF. In DNA, the CDR3 is TGTGCCAGTAGTACAGGGAATGGAAACAATGAGCAGTTCTTC.